One and the same sample provided the 8 T cell receptor beta chains below, sequenced in a study of blood T cell repertoires in COVID-19. TCRdb's table, derived via immunoSEQ multiplex PCR, lists solely in-frame clones and lacks some. The sample lists around 370,000 clones; more than 75% were seen once. The sequenced material came from PBMCs or T cells enriched from blood (not recorded which). The receptors come from a young woman who had recovered from COVID-19.

V and J are TRBV6-1 and TRBJ1-1; D is undetermined. The CDR3 loop spans 15 amino acids. Germline loops: CDR1 MNHNS, CDR2 SASEGT. The V end was cut by 3 bases, the J end by 5 bases, with 16 bases between. The CDR3 region has the DNA TGTGCCAGCAGTGACCCCGGAGTAGGGAGGACTGAAGCTTTCTTT. Its translation is CASSDPGVGRTEAFF.

V usage is TRBV7-9 and J usage is TRBJ1-5; a possible D gene is TRBD1 (5 bases). Trimming took 5 bases from V and 8 from J, leaving 19 bases between them. Germline V gene lookup returns CDR1 SEHNR and CDR2 FQNEAQ (reference sequence). The CDR3 is 15 residues long. The CDR3 DNA reads as TGTGCCAGCAGCCTGGGGGGAATTGGGTTGGAGCCCCAGCATTTT. Amino acids: CASSLGGIGLEPQHF.

The chain couples TRBV5-4 to TRBJ1-2; D gene ambiguous. In germline, CDR1 is SGHNT, CDR2 YYREEE (reference sequence). CDR3 length equals 12 residues. The V end was cut by 2 bases, the J end by 6 bases, with 8 bases between. CDR3 loop: CASSFGLDGYTF. CDR3 in DNA: TGTGCCAGCAGCTTCGGTCTGGATGGCTACACCTTC.

The chain employs TRBV14 and TRBJ2-7, with no clear D. Germline-derived CDR1 and CDR2 are SGHDN and FVKESK. The CDR3 covers 13 residues. Trimming took off 6 bases at V and 4 bases at J, with 13 bases between the two ends. The CDR3: CASSLTSFYEQYF. DNA for the CDR3: TGTGCCAGCAGTCTGACTTCATTTTACGAGCAGTACTTC.

The CDR3 sequence is CAWRGAGGRNTGELFF. The CDR3 nucleotides are TGTGCCTGGAGAGGCGCGGGGGGCCGAAACACCGGGGAGCTGTTTTTT. The chain links TRBV30 to TRBJ2-2, with TRBD2 identical over 8 bases. The CDR3 spans 16 residues. V lost 3 bases and J lost 2; bases outside the gene matches: 8. CDR1 is GTSNPN and CDR2 is SVGIG in the germline V gene (reference sequence).

The genes are TRBV30 and TRBJ1-2; tentative D call: TRBD1 (5 bases). Germline-derived CDR1 and CDR2 are GTSNPN and SVGIG (reference sequence). The germline V and J ends were trimmed by 3 bases and 4 bases, with 9 bases remaining between them. There are 12 residues in the CDR3. In nucleotides, the CDR3 is TGTGCCTGGAGCCCCAGGGTCTATGGCTACACCTTC. The encoded protein is CAWSPRVYGYTF.

The chain employs TRBV2 and TRBJ2-2, with 12 bases that match TRBD1. The CDR3 spans 14 residues. Germline V gives CDR1 SNHLY, CDR2 FYNNEI. J gave up 6 bases and V 6 bases, and 2 bases lay outside the gene matches. CDR3 sequence (DNA): TGTGCCAGCAGGGGACAGGGGGCCGCCGGGGAGCTGTTTTTT. Translating gives CASRGQGAAGELFF.

V usage is TRBV7-2 and J usage is TRBJ1-2; D uncertain. The ends were cut back, 6 bases at V and 0 bases at J, with 20 bases in the middle. The CDR3 consists of 17 residues. CDR1 and CDR2 (germline): SGHTA, FQGNSA. The CDR3 nucleotides read TGTGCCAGCAGGCTACCCCCGAGCGGAGCTGCTAACTATGGCTACACCTTC. This codes for CASRLPPSGAANYGYTF.